One and the same sample provided the 9 T cell receptor beta chains below, sequenced in a study of shared clonotypes between healthy human individuals. Only in-frame clones appear in the TCRdb table, and some are missing; sequencing was by immunoSEQ multiplex PCR. The sample comprises about 2.4 million clones, 80% to 95% of which are singletons, and 0.36% rests with the top ten. The source material was naive CD4+ T cells from PBMCs. Subset here: CD45RA+ positively selected. All receptors come from a man aged 18 to 30 in good health. Some clones in this sample may be carry-over from other donors' samples.

The chain is built from TRBV9 and TRBJ2-7; 9 bases align to TRBD2. The CDR3 runs to 15 residues. The germline V gene encodes CDR1 SGDLS and CDR2 YYNGEE. V dropped 4 bases and J dropped 4; count of bases not matched to a gene: 9. The CDR3 coding sequence is TGTGCCAGCAGCCCGGGACTAGCAGATGATTACGAGCAGTACTTC. This translates into CASSPGLADDYEQYF.

The CDR3 DNA sequence: TGTGCCAGCAGCAACAAGAAACAGGGTCTTGGCTACGAGCAGTACTTC. Protein product: CASSNKKQGLGYEQYF. V gene TRBV5-6 combines with J gene TRBJ2-7; possible D gene TRBD1, 6 bases. The CDR3 has 16 amino acids. CDR1 is SGHDT, CDR2 YYEEEE, per germline. Trimming left V 4 bases short and J 3 bases short, with 20 bases between.

CDR3 DNA sequence: TGTGCCAGCAGCTTAACCGGGACGTCCTACAATGAGCAGTTCTTC. This sequence encodes CASSLTGTSYNEQFF. The V and J genes are TRBV5-4 and TRBJ2-1; D tentatively reads TRBD1 or TRBD2 (5 bases each). V dropped 2 bases and J dropped 1 base, with 10 bases sitting between them. The CDR3 length is 15 residues. CDR1 and CDR2 (germline): SGHNT, YYREEE (reference sequence).

The J gene is TRBJ1-1, the V gene TRBV18; D is unresolved. Looked up from germline, CDR1 is KGHSH and CDR2 is LQKENI. V was shortened by 5 bases and J by 3 bases, with 19 bases between the two germline ends. The CDR3 contains 16 residues. Here the CDR3 reads CASSTLTAAVDTEAFF. The CDR3 DNA reads as TGTGCCAGCTCAACCCTAACGGCAGCCGTAGACACTGAAGCTTTCTTT.

The V gene is TRBV18, the J gene TRBJ1-2; D is unresolved. Deletions cut 3 bases from V and 4 bases from J, with 12 bases between. The CDR3 runs 14 residues. CDR1 KGHSH and CDR2 LQKENI come from the germline V gene. The CDR3 DNA sequence: TGTGCCAGCTCACCGTCCGGAGAGGCCTATGGCTACACCTTC. As protein: CASSPSGEAYGYTF. The full variable domain, with the rest looked up from reference TRBV18 and TRBJ1-2, is NAGVMQNPRHLVRRRGQEARLRCSPMKGHSHVYWYRQLPEEGLKFMVYLQKENIIDESGMPKERFSAEFPKEGPSILRIQQVVRGDSAAYFCASSPSGEAYGYTFGSGTRLTVV.

The chain uses TRBV5-4 and TRBJ2-5, with 12 bases aligning to TRBD1. Trimming cost V 2 bases and J 5 bases; bases outside gene matches: 7. The germline V gene encodes CDR1 SGHNT and CDR2 YYREEE (reference sequence). The CDR3 is 16 amino acids. The CDR3 nucleotides are TGTGCCAGCAGCTTCAGGGACAGGGGGCGTTCGGAGACCCAGTACTTC. It encodes CASSFRDRGRSETQYF. The full variable domain, rest sourced from reference TRBV5-4 and TRBJ2-5, is ETGVTQSPTHLIKTRGQQVTLRCSSQSGHNTVSWYQQALGQGPQFIFQYYREEENGRGNFPPRFSGLQFPNYSSELNVNALELDDSALYLCASSFRDRGRSETQYFGPGTRLLVL.

This sequence joins TRBV29-1 and TRBJ2-5; D might be TRBD1 or TRBD2, each matching 5 bases. The CDR3 totals 13 residues. Deletions cut 4 bases from V and 5 bases from J, with 14 bases between. Germline-derived CDR1 and CDR2 are SQVTM and ANQGSEA. CDR3 in DNA: TGCAGCGTTGCCCTTCAGGGCGGGGAGACCCAGTACTTC. Translated, it gives CSVALQGGETQYF.

The gene calls are TRBV28 and TRBJ1-4; no reliable D call. V was cut by 5 bases and J by 3 bases, with 7 bases left in between. The CDR3 spans 13 residues. Germline-derived CDR1 and CDR2 are MDHEN and SYDVKM. DNA of the CDR3: TGTGCCAGCAGTGACGGATCTAATGAAAAACTGTTTTTT. Its protein product is CASSDGSNEKLFF.

The chain's CDR3 is CASARTLPGSTDTQYF. The CDR3 nucleotides read TGTGCCAGCGCAAGGACCCTCCCTGGGAGTACAGATACGCAGTATTTT. The chain combines TRBV14 with TRBJ2-3, with a possible D match to TRBD2 (5 bases). V lost 8 bases and J lost 3, with 21 bases in between. CDR1 is SGHDN, CDR2 FVKESK, per germline. The CDR3 contains 16 residues.